The rows below give T cell receptor beta chains drawn from one sample of a study of cytomegalovirus exposure and HLA in healthy donors. Repertoires were generated with immunoSEQ multiplex PCR, while TCRdb's copy carries only in-frame clones and drops some. The sample carries more than 95,000 clones, around 61% recorded once. Input material: PBMCs. The receptor set was obtained from a woman aged 50 to 60 in good health and CMV-seronegative. The CDR3 runs from the conserved cysteine through the conserved F or W. D genes are given only for firm matches. Rows give clone size only sometimes, using once, few, many, or a class for an expanded clone.

CDR3aa: CASSGPGTKNTGELFF; abundance: few; j_gene: TRBJ2-2; d_gene: .; v_gene: TRBV18
CDR3aa: CASSTQNSGNTIYF; abundance: .; j_gene: TRBJ1-3; d_gene: .; v_gene: TRBV6-1
CDR3aa: CASSQDQGGFPYEQYF; abundance: .; j_gene: TRBJ2-7; d_gene: .; v_gene: TRBV5-1
CDR3aa: CASSLEPGQYYEQYF; abundance: .; j_gene: TRBJ2-7; d_gene: TRBD1; v_gene: TRBV7-2
CDR3aa: CASQEGVETQYF; abundance: once; j_gene: TRBJ2-5; d_gene: .; v_gene: TRBV5-6
CDR3aa: CAWSGGTRYQETQYF; abundance: .; j_gene: TRBJ2-5; d_gene: .; v_gene: TRBV30
CDR3aa: CASSLMTGGMYGYTF; abundance: once; j_gene: TRBJ1-2; d_gene: TRBD1; v_gene: TRBV5-1
CDR3aa: CASSADQETQYF; abundance: .; j_gene: TRBJ2-5; d_gene: .; v_gene: TRBV11-1
CDR3aa: CASSLGTGVSGELFF; abundance: .; j_gene: TRBJ2-2; d_gene: TRBD1; v_gene: TRBV7-3
CDR3aa: CASSLYVTGSTDTQYF; abundance: .; j_gene: TRBJ2-3; d_gene: TRBD1; v_gene: TRBV7-2
CDR3aa: CASSPTGGGYEQYF; abundance: .; j_gene: TRBJ2-7; d_gene: TRBD2; v_gene: TRBV7-3
CDR3aa: CASSGGLADQETQYF; abundance: once; j_gene: TRBJ2-5; d_gene: TRBD2; v_gene: TRBV18
CDR3aa: CASSLERQSYEQYF; abundance: .; j_gene: TRBJ2-7; d_gene: .; v_gene: TRBV7-2
CDR3aa: CASSLAGGLSYNEQFF; abundance: .; j_gene: TRBJ2-1; d_gene: TRBD2; v_gene: TRBV5-1
CDR3aa: CAISDRDRATDTQYF; abundance: .; j_gene: TRBJ2-3; d_gene: TRBD1; v_gene: TRBV10-3
CDR3aa: CASSDGLSYNSPLHF; abundance: few; j_gene: TRBJ1-6; d_gene: .; v_gene: TRBV6-1
CDR3aa: CAISPDSPNAEAFF; abundance: .; j_gene: TRBJ1-1; d_gene: .; v_gene: TRBV10-3
CDR3aa: CASSVHSGNVADTQYF; abundance: once; j_gene: TRBJ2-3; d_gene: TRBD2; v_gene: TRBV9
CDR3aa: CASRPQGNGNTIYF; abundance: .; j_gene: TRBJ1-3; d_gene: .; v_gene: TRBV27
CDR3aa: CASGLDSTGNTIYF; abundance: .; j_gene: TRBJ1-3; d_gene: .; v_gene: TRBV12-5
CDR3aa: CASRNSGGMEQYF; abundance: .; j_gene: TRBJ2-7; d_gene: .; v_gene: TRBV7-9
CDR3aa: CASSQGETQYF; abundance: .; j_gene: TRBJ2-5; d_gene: .; v_gene: TRBV6-5
CDR3aa: CATSRDPRSGGKEKLFF; abundance: few; j_gene: TRBJ1-4; d_gene: TRBD1; v_gene: TRBV15
CDR3aa: CASSLVGTSYNEQFF; abundance: .; j_gene: TRBJ2-1; d_gene: TRBD2; v_gene: TRBV5-1
CDR3aa: CASSPWTSGSGTGELFF; abundance: .; j_gene: TRBJ2-2; d_gene: TRBD2; v_gene: TRBV7-9
CDR3aa: CASSRGLAGGSDTQYF; abundance: once; j_gene: TRBJ2-3; d_gene: TRBD2; v_gene: TRBV7-6
CDR3aa: CASSLGAGVLSTDTQYF; abundance: .; j_gene: TRBJ2-3; d_gene: .; v_gene: TRBV7-8
CDR3aa: CASSPLVLADTNEQFF; abundance: .; j_gene: TRBJ2-1; d_gene: TRBD2; v_gene: TRBV18
CDR3aa: CATRVGQGAGNTIYF; abundance: .; j_gene: TRBJ1-3; d_gene: TRBD1; v_gene: TRBV11-3
CDR3aa: CASSSYPTETNEKLFF; abundance: once; j_gene: TRBJ1-4; d_gene: .; v_gene: TRBV27
CDR3aa: CASSYSGGGAQETQYF; abundance: .; j_gene: TRBJ2-5; d_gene: .; v_gene: TRBV6-5
CDR3aa: CASSILGADTQYF; abundance: .; j_gene: TRBJ2-3; d_gene: .; v_gene: TRBV19